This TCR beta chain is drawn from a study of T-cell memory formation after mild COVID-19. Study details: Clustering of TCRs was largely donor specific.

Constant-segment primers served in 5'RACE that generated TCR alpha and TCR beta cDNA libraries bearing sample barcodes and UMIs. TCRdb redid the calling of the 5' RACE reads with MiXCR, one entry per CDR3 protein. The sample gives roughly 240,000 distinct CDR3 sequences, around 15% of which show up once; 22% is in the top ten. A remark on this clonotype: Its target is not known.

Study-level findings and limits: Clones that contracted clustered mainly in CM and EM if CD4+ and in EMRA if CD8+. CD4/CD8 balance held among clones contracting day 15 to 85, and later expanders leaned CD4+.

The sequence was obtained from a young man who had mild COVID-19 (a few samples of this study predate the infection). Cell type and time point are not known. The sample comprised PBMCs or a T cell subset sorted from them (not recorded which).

CDR3 in DNA: TGCGCCAGCAGTCAATCCCCGGGGCAGCCCCAGCATTTT. Its protein is CASSQSPGQPQHF. The J gene is TRBJ1-5, the V gene TRBV23-1; D is unclear. TRBV23-1 qualifies as an ORF whose function is uncertain. The CDR3 loop spans 13 amino acids. Trimming removed 0 bases at V and 7 bases at J, with 7 bases between.